A selection of T cell receptor beta chains follows, all from one sample in a study of T cell responses to AZD1222 COVID-19 vaccine. Clones were read by immunoSEQ multiplex PCR, and TCRdb kept only the in-frame ones, dropping some. Seen here are around 160,000 clones, 88% observed once, and the top ten hold around 5.5%. The sample consisted of peripheral blood, taken on day 0 of AZD1222 vaccination. The source of these receptors is an adult in good health. Both conserved end residues are part of each CDR3. The order of the fields is D gene, J gene, clone size, V gene, CDR3 DNA, CDR3 protein. The D gene is left open where the match is weak. Only some rows state a clone size, as once, few, many or a class for expanded clones.

d_gene: NA; j_gene: TRBJ1-6; abundance: NA; v_gene: TRBV28; CDR3nt: TGTGCCAGCAGTCCCACTGATGGCGGCTCCTATAATTCACCCCTCCACTTT; CDR3aa: CASSPTDGGSYNSPLHF
d_gene: NA; j_gene: TRBJ1-1; abundance: NA; v_gene: TRBV11-2; CDR3nt: TGTGCCAGCAGCGGCGGGGCCGGCACTGAAGCTTTCTTT; CDR3aa: CASSGGAGTEAFF
d_gene: NA; j_gene: TRBJ2-5; abundance: NA; v_gene: TRBV11-2; CDR3nt: TGTGCCAGCAGCTTAGCCCAGCGTGGGGCCCAGTACTTC; CDR3aa: CASSLAQRGAQYF
d_gene: NA; j_gene: TRBJ2-1; abundance: few; v_gene: TRBV19; CDR3nt: TGTGCCAGTAGTACTTCGGGACTCTACAATGAGCAGTTCTTC; CDR3aa: CASSTSGLYNEQFF
d_gene: NA; j_gene: TRBJ1-6; abundance: NA; v_gene: TRBV27; CDR3nt: TGTGCCAGCAGCTCTAGGGGGACGAATTCACCCCTCCACTTT; CDR3aa: CASSSRGTNSPLHF
d_gene: NA; j_gene: TRBJ1-4; abundance: NA; v_gene: TRBV15; CDR3nt: TGTGCCACCAGCAGAGTGCGGGAAAAACTGTTTTTT; CDR3aa: CATSRVREKLFF
d_gene: NA; j_gene: TRBJ1-1; abundance: NA; v_gene: TRBV28; CDR3nt: TGTGCCAGCAGTTATGAGGGGGAAGCTTTCTTT; CDR3aa: CASSYEGEAFF
d_gene: TRBD1; j_gene: TRBJ2-7; abundance: NA; v_gene: TRBV2; CDR3nt: TGTGCCAGCACGACAGGGAATTACTACGAGCAGTACTTC; CDR3aa: CASTTGNYYEQYF
d_gene: TRBD1; j_gene: TRBJ2-1; abundance: NA; v_gene: TRBV2; CDR3nt: TGTGCCAGCAGTGGTCCGGGACAGAAAAGCTCCTACAATGAGCAGTTCTTC; CDR3aa: CASSGPGQKSSYNEQFF
d_gene: NA; j_gene: TRBJ1-3; abundance: NA; v_gene: TRBV13; CDR3nt: TGTGCCAGCAGCCTTGAGTCGCTAACCTCTGGAAACACCATATATTTT; CDR3aa: CASSLESLTSGNTIYF
d_gene: NA; j_gene: TRBJ2-2; abundance: NA; v_gene: TRBV6-1; CDR3nt: TGTGCCAGCAGTGAATATTCGAACACCGGGGAGCTGTTTTTT; CDR3aa: CASSEYSNTGELFF
d_gene: TRBD2; j_gene: TRBJ2-7; abundance: NA; v_gene: TRBV29-1; CDR3nt: TGCAGCGTGAGCGGGAGTTCCTCCTACGAGCAGTACTTC; CDR3aa: CSVSGSSSYEQYF
d_gene: NA; j_gene: TRBJ2-5; abundance: NA; v_gene: TRBV10-3; CDR3nt: TGTGCCATCAGTGAGAGAGTTCAAGAGACCCAGTACTTC; CDR3aa: CAISERVQETQYF
d_gene: NA; j_gene: TRBJ1-5; abundance: NA; v_gene: TRBV4-3; CDR3nt: TGCGCCAGCACTCGCTACAGGGACATCGGCAATCAGCCCCAGCATTTT; CDR3aa: CASTRYRDIGNQPQHF